The clone carrying this T cell receptor beta chain has a handful of counts. Time point: pre-treatment sample, taken before nivolumab and TIL therapy. The CDR3 is 11 residues long. The ends were cut back, 1 base at V and 9 bases at J, with 10 bases in the middle. Germline loops: CDR1 GTSNPN, CDR2 SVGIG (reference sequence). This entry comes from a study of TIL therapy for anti-PD-1-resistant metastatic lung cancer. Overall study context: A few tumors were EGFR-mutant and two were ALK-rearranged.

Sequencing used immunoSEQ v3. Survey-level samples got 1.5 million to 2.5 million read pairs; deep-level samples got about 4.5-6.5 million. This table comes from immunoSEQ multiplex PCR, and its TCRdb copy is limited to in-frame clones, with some not included. The table shows 60,000 or so clones, with 69% occurring only once. The receptor's source is a person aged 25 to 80 with non-small cell lung cancer. J is TRBJ2-7 and V is TRBV30; D is perhaps TRBD1 or TRBD2 (5 bases each). Here the sequenced sample was blood, taken at baseline. CDR3 region: CAWSGRGAQYF. CDR3 coding DNA: TGTGCCTGGAGTGGACGGGGCGCGCAGTACTTC.